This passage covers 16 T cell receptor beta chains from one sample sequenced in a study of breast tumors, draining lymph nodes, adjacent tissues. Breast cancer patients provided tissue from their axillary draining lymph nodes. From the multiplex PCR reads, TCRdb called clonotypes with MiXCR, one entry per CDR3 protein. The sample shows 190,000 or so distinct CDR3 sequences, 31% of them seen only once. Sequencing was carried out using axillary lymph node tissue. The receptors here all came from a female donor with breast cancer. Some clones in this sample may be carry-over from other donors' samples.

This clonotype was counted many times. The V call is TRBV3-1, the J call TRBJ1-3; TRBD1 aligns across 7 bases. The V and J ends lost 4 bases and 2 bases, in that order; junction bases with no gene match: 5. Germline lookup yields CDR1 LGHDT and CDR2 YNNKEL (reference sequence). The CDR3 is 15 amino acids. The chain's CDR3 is CASSPQTGPGNTIYF. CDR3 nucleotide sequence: TGTGCCAGCAGCCCACAGACAGGGCCTGGAAACACCATATATTTT.

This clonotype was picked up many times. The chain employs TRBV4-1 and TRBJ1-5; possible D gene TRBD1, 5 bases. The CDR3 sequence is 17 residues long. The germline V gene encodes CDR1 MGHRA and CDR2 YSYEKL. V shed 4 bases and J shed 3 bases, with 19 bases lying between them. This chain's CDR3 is CASSPAGGLGVNQPQHF. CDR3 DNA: TGCGCCAGCAGCCCCGCGGGGGGTCTTGGGGTCAATCAGCCCCAGCATTTT.

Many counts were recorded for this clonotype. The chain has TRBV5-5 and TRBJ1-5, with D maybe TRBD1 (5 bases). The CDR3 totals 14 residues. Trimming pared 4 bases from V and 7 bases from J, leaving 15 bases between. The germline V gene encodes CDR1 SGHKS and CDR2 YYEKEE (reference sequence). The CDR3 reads CASSPREGRQPQHF. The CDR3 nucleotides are TGTGCCAGCAGCCCCCGGGAGGGGAGACAGCCCCAGCATTTT.

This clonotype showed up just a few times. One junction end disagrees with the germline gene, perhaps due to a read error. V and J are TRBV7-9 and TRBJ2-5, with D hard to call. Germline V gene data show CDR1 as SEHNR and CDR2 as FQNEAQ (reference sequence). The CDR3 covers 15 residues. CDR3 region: CASSLARQELKTQHF. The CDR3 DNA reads TGTGCCAGCAGCTTAGCTAGGCAGGAATTGAAGACCCAGCACTTC. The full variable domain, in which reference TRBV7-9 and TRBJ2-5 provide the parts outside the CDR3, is DTGVSQNPRHKITKRGQNVTFRCDPISEHNRLYWYRQTLGQGPEFLTYFQNEAQLEKSRLLSDRFSAERPKGSFSTLEIQRTEQGDSAMYLCASSLARQELKTQHFGPGTRLLVL.

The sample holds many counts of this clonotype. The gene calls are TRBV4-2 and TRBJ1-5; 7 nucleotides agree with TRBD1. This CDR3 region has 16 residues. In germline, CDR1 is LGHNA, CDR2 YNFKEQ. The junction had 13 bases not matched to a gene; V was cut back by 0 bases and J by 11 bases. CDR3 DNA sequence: TGTGCCAGCAGCCAAGAGAGAGGGGGCCCCACGATGGCCCAGCATTTT. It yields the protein CASSQERGGPTMAQHF.

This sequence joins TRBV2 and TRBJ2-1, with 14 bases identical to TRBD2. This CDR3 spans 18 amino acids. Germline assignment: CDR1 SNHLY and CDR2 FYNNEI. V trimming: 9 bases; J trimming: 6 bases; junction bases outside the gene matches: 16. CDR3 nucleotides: TGTGCCAGGGACCTCGGGACTAGCGGGAGCGGGGTTGGCAATGAGCAGTTCTTC. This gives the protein CARDLGTSGSGVGNEQFF.

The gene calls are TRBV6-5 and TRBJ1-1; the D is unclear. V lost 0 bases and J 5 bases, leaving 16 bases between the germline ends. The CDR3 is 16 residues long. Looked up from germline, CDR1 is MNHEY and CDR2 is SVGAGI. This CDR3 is CASSYSKGPVGTEAFF. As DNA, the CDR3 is TGTGCCAGCAGTTACTCGAAAGGGCCGGTCGGAACTGAAGCTTTCTTT.

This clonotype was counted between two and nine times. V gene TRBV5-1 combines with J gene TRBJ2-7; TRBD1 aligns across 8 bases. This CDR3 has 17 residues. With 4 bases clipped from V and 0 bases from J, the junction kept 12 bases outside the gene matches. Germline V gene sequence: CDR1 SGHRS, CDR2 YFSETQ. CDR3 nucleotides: TGCGCCAGCAGCACCAGTCAGGGGGCTAACTACTCCTACGAGCAGTACTTC. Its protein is CASSTSQGANYSYEQYF.

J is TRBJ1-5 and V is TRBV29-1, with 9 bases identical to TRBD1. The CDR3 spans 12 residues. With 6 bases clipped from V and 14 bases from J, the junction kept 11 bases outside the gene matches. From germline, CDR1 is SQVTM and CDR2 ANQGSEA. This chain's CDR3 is CSVPGQGSYEHF. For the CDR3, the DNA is TGCAGCGTCCCGGGACAGGGTAGTTACGAGCATTTT. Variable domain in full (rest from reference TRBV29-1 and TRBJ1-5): SAVISQKPSRDICQRGTSLTIQCQVDSQVTMMFWYRQQPGQSLTLIATANQGSEATYESGFVIDKFPISRPNLTFSTLTVSNMSPEDSSIYLCSVPGQGSYEHFGDGTRLSIL.

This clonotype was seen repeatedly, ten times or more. In nucleotides, the CDR3 is TGCAGTGCCTCGACTAGCGGAGGGACAGATACGCAGTATTTT. As protein: CSASTSGGTDTQYF. The rearrangement uses TRBV20-1 and TRBJ2-3; 9 nucleotides match TRBD2. The J segment lost 3 bases and the V segment lost 6 bases, leaving 7 bases of the junction unmatched. Germline V gene lookup returns CDR1 DFQATT and CDR2 SNEGSKA (reference sequence). CDR3 length equals 14 residues.

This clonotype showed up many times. The CDR3 here is CASSLLAAASYNEQFF. CDR3 in DNA: TGTGCCAGCAGTTTACTAGCGGCGGCCTCCTACAATGAGCAGTTCTTC. The chain is built from TRBV12-3 or TRBV12-4 and TRBJ2-1; 7 nucleotides align to TRBD2. Germline trimming cut 2 bases from V and 0 bases from J; bases unmatched to any gene: 4. CDR3 size: 16 residues.

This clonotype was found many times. CDR3 in amino acids: CASSPGLAGATTDTQYF. Written as DNA, the CDR3 is TGTGCCAGCAGTCCCGGACTAGCGGGAGCCACCACAGATACGCAGTATTTT. This chain joins TRBV2 and TRBJ2-3; 13 nucleotides agree with TRBD2. This CDR3 is built from 17 residues. The V segment lost 5 bases and the J segment 2 bases; nucleotides outside the gene matches: 7. Germline V lookup: CDR1 SNHLY, CDR2 FYNNEI.

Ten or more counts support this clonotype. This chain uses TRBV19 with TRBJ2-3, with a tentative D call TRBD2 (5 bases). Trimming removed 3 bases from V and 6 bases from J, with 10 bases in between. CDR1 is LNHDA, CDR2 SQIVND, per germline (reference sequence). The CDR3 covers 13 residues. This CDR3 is CASSMSRDDTQYF. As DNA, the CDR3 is TGTGCCAGTAGTATGAGTCGGGATGATACGCAGTATTTT. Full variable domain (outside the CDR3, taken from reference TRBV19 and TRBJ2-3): DGGITQSPKYLFRKEGQNVTLSCEQNLNHDAMYWYRQDPGQGLRLIYYSQIVNDFQKGDIAEGYSVSREKKESFPLTVTSAQKNPTAFYLCASSMSRDDTQYFGPGTRLTVL.

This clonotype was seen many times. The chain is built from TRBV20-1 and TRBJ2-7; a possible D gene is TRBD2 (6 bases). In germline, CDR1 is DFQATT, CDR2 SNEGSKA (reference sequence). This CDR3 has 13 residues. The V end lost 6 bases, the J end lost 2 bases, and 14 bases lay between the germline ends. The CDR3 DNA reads TGCAGTGCAGCCGGGACTGACCCCTACGAGCAGTACTTC. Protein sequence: CSAAGTDPYEQYF.

In DNA, the CDR3 is TGTGCCAGCAGCCCCTCGACAGGGTACGAGCACTATGGCTACACCTTC. Translated, it gives CASSPSTGYEHYGYTF. The chain combines TRBV5-6 with TRBJ1-2, with 7 bases lining up with TRBD1. J gave up 3 bases and V 4 bases, and 12 bases lay outside the gene matches. Germline V gene data show CDR1 as SGHDT and CDR2 as YYEEEE. The CDR3 covers 16 residues.

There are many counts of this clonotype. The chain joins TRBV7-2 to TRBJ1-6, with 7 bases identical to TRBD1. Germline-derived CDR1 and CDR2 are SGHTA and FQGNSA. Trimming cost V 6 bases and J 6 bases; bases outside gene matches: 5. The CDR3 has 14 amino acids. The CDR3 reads CASSTGTVNSPLHF. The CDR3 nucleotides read TGTGCCAGCAGTACCGGGACAGTTAATTCACCCCTCCACTTT.